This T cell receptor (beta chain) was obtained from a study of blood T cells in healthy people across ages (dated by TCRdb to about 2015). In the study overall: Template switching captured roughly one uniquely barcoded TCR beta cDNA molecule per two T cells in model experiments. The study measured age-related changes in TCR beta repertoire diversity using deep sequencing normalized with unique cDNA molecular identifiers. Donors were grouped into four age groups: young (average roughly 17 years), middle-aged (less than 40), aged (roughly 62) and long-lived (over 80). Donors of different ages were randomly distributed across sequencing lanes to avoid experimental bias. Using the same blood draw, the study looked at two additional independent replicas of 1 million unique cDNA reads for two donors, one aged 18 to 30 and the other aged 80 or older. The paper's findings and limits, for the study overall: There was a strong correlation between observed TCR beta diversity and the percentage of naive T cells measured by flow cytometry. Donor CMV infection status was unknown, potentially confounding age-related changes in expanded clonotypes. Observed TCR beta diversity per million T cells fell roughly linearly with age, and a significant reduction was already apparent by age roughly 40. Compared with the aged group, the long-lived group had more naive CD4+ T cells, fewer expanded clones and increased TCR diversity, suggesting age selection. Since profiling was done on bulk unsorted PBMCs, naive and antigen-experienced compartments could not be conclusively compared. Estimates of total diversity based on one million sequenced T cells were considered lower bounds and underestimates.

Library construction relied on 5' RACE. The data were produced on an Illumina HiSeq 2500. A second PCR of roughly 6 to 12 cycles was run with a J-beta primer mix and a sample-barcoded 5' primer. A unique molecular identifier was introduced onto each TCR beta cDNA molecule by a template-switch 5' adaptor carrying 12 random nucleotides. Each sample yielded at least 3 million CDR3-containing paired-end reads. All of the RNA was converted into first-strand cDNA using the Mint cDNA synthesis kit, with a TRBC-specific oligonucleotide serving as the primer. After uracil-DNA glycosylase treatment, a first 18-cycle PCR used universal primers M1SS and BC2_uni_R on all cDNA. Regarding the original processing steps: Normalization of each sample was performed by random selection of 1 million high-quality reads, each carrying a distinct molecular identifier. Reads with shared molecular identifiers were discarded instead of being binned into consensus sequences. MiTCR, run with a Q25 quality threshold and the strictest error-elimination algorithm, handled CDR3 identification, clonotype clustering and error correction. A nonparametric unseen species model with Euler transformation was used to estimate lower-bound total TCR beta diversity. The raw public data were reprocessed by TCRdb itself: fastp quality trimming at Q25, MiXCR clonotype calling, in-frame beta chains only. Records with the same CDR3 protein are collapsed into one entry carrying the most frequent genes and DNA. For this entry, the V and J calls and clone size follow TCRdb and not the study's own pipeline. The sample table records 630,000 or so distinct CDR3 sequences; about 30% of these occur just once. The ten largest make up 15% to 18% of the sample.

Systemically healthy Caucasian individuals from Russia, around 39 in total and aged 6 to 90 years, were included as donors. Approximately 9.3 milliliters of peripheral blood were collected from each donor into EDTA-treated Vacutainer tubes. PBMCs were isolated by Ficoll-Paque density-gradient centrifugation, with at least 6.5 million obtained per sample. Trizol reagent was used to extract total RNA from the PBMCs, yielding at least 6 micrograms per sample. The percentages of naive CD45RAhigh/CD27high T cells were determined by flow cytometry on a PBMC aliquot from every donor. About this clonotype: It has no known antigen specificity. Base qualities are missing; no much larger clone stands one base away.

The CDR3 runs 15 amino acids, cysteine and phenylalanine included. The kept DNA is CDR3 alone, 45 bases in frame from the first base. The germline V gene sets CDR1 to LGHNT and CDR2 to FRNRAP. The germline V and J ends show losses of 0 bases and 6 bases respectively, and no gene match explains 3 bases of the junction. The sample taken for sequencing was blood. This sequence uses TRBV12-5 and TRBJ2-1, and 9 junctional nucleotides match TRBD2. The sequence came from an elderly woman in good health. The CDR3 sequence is CASGLVQRGVNEQFF. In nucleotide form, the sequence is TGTGCTAGTGGTTTGGTCCAGCGGGGGGTCAATGAGCAGTTCTTC.